What follows are 31 T cell receptor beta chains derived from one specimen sequenced in a study of CD8 T cells in ankylosing spondylitis. MiXCR, applied by TCRdb to the 5' RACE reads, yields one record per CDR3 protein. Among more than 150,000 distinct CDR3 sequences, roughly 18% were seen once, and the ten largest hold 4.3%. The material sequenced was blood, either unsorted or a sorted T cell fraction (not recorded which). Receptor source: a male donor between 5 and 35 years old with ankylosing spondylitis or in good health (not recorded which).

This rearrangement joins TRBV29-1 to TRBJ2-1; 12 bases map to TRBD2. V was pared by 7 bases and J by 13 bases, with 2 bases of the junction left unmatched. The germline V gene encodes CDR1 SQVTM and CDR2 ANQGSEA. The CDR3 runs 10 residues. The CDR3 here is CSGTSGTQFF. CDR3 DNA sequence: TGCAGCGGGACTAGCGGGACCCAGTTCTTC.

V is TRBV29-1 and J is TRBJ2-3, with 7 positions matching TRBD2. The germline CDR1 and CDR2 sequences are SQVTM and ANQGSEA. V shed 3 bases, J shed 0 bases, and the junction held 3 bases outside the gene matches. The CDR3 sequence is 14 residues long. CDR3 residues: CSVEGAGSTDTQYF. In DNA, the CDR3 is TGCAGCGTTGAGGGAGCGGGGAGCACAGATACGCAGTATTTT.

This clonotype was recorded at least ten times. This sequence joins TRBV6-2 or TRBV6-3 and TRBJ2-3; 9 bases align to TRBD2. Germline V gene sequence: CDR1 MNHEY, CDR2 SVGEGT. The CDR3 is 15 residues long. Germline trimming cut 5 bases from V and 3 bases from J; bases unmatched to any gene: 6. The CDR3 sequence is CASSPLAGATDTQYF. CDR3 sequence (DNA): TGTGCCAGCAGTCCGTTAGCGGGAGCAACAGATACGCAGTATTTT.

This clonotype was seen ten or more times. The chain joins TRBV11-3 to TRBJ2-1, with D perhaps matching TRBD1 (5 bases). This CDR3 has 17 residues. Germline V gene data show CDR1 as SGHNT and CDR2 as YENEEA. V lost 5 bases and J 5 bases, leaving 22 bases between the germline ends. The CDR3 coding sequence is TGTGCCAGCAGCCCCGGCAGGGCGCCGGGTGGGGACAATGAGCAGTTCTTC. It encodes CASSPGRAPGGDNEQFF. Filled out from reference TRBV11-3 and TRBJ2-1, the complete variable domain reads EAGVVQSPRYKIIEKKQPVAFWCNPISGHNTLYWYLQNLGQGPELLIRYENEEAVDDSQLPKDRFSAERLKGVDSTLKIQPAELGDSAVYLCASSPGRAPGGDNEQFFGPGTRLTVL.

The chain is built from TRBV6-2 or TRBV6-3 and TRBJ2-1, with D unclear. This CDR3 spans 15 amino acids. The germline V and J ends were trimmed by 7 bases and 2 bases, with 15 bases remaining between them. The V gene's germline CDR1 is MNHEY and CDR2 SVGEGT. CDR3 loop: CASTRPGATYNEQFF. The CDR3 nucleotides read TGTGCCAGCACTCGCCCAGGAGCGACCTACAATGAGCAGTTCTTC.

The rearrangement uses TRBV4-3 and TRBJ2-7, with D unresolved. V gave up 1 base and J gave up 3 bases, with 16 bases separating them. The CDR3 length is 16 residues. Germline CDR1 LGHNA, CDR2 YSLEER. CDR3 coding DNA: TGCGCCAGCAGCCAAGCCGAACCCCTGGGTCTCTACGAGCAGTACTTC. Protein product: CASSQAEPLGLYEQYF.

The sample holds many counts of this clonotype. The chain couples TRBV25-1 to TRBJ2-7; D might be TRBD2 (5 bases). This CDR3 has 10 residues. The ends were cut back, 9 bases at V and 3 bases at J, with 6 bases in the middle. Germline lookup yields CDR1 MGHDK and CDR2 SYGVNS. CDR3 sequence: CASEGYEQYF. For the CDR3, the DNA is TGTGCCAGTGAGGGCTACGAGCAGTACTTC.

This clonotype was found many times. The chain has TRBV7-8 and TRBJ2-2, with D tentatively TRBD1 (6 bases). V lost 0 bases to trimming and J lost 1 base, with 9 bases between them. Germline-derived CDR1 and CDR2 are SGHVS and FQNEAQ. The CDR3 runs 16 residues. This CDR3 reads CASSLASRGNTGELFF. DNA for the CDR3: TGTGCCAGCAGCTTAGCCTCCAGGGGGAACACCGGGGAGCTGTTTTTT. Based on the CDR3 plus reference TRBV7-8 and TRBJ2-2, the full variable domain is GAGVSQSPRYKVAKRGQDVALRCDPISGHVSLFWYQQALGQGPEFLTYFQNEAQLDKSGLPSDRFFAERPEGSVSTLKIQRTQQEDSAVYLCASSLASRGNTGELFFGEGSRLTVL.

This clonotype was counted ten times or more. This chain joins TRBV6-5 and TRBJ1-5; D unresolved. Germline V gene sequence: CDR1 MNHEY, CDR2 SVGAGI. The CDR3 runs to 16 residues. The V end lost 4 bases, the J end lost 0 bases, and 13 bases lay between the germline ends. In DNA, the CDR3 is TGTGCCAGCAGTTCTCGGGCCCCTTATAGCAATCAGCCCCAGCATTTT. Translated, it gives CASSSRAPYSNQPQHF.

This clonotype was recorded a few times. This chain connects TRBV29-1 to TRBJ2-1; possibly TRBD1 for D (6 bases). V was clipped by 4 bases and J by 9 bases, with 19 bases between them. The germline CDR1 and CDR2 sequences are SQVTM and ANQGSEA. The CDR3 is 14 residues long. CDR3 amino acids: CSVVIGQLRGEQFF. The CDR3 DNA reads as TGCAGCGTTGTCATCGGACAGCTCCGCGGTGAGCAGTTCTTC.

This clonotype was detected many times. This rearrangement joins TRBV28 to TRBJ1-5; TRBD1 matches 9 bases. The CDR3 runs 15 residues. CDR1 and CDR2 from the germline V gene are MDHEN and SYDVKM. V dropped 8 bases and J dropped 4; count of bases not matched to a gene: 9. CDR3 amino acids: CASRRAGQGNQPQHF. Written as DNA, the CDR3 is TGTGCCAGCCGACGAGCGGGACAGGGTAATCAGCCCCAGCATTTT.

There are a few counts of this clonotype. This sequence joins TRBV20-1 and TRBJ2-5; D not certain. Trimming removed 7 bases at V and 1 base at J, with 13 bases between. From germline, CDR1 is DFQATT and CDR2 SNEGSKA (reference sequence). This CDR3 comprises 13 residues. CDR3 bases: TGCAGTGGGGCAGTGGAAACCCAAGAGACCCAGTACTTC. Translation gives CSGAVETQETQYF.

The chain employs TRBV7-2 and TRBJ2-7; D perhaps matches TRBD2 (5 bases). The germline V gene has CDR1 SGHTA and CDR2 FQGNSA. The CDR3 contains 15 residues. Trimming left V 1 base short and J 2 bases short, with 12 bases between. The CDR3 here is CASSLEGAATYEQYF. The DNA of the CDR3 is TGTGCCAGCAGCTTAGAGGGAGCAGCTACCTACGAGCAGTACTTC. The full variable domain, in which reference TRBV7-2 and TRBJ2-7 provide the parts outside the CDR3, is GAGVSQSPSNKVTEKGKDVELRCDPISGHTALYWYRQSLGQGLEFLIYFQGNSAPDKSGLPSDRFSAERTGGSVSTLTIQRTQQEDSAVYLCASSLEGAATYEQYFGPGTRLTVT.

This clonotype was recorded many times. V usage is TRBV15 and J usage is TRBJ2-7, with 8 bases fitting TRBD1. Germline-derived CDR1 and CDR2 are LNHNV and YYDKDF (reference sequence). Trimming took 4 bases from V and 3 from J; bases not matched to a gene: 8. CDR3 length: 15 amino acids. The CDR3 sequence is CATSTSGTGHYEQYF. In DNA form, the CDR3 reads TGTGCCACCAGCACTTCCGGGACAGGCCACTACGAGCAGTACTTC.

This clonotype was found many times. The chain couples TRBV15 to TRBJ1-1, with D perhaps TRBD1 (6 bases). This CDR3 is 15 amino acids long. The germline V and J ends were trimmed by 0 bases and 4 bases, with 12 bases remaining between them. Germline CDR1 is LNHNV and CDR2 is YYDKDF (reference sequence). In DNA, the CDR3 is TGTGCCACCAGCAGAGATACCGCAGGGGCCACTGAAGCTTTCTTT. Protein sequence: CATSRDTAGATEAFF.

This clonotype was counted many times. V gene TRBV15 combines with J gene TRBJ2-5, with D maybe TRBD1 (6 bases). The length of the CDR3 is 15 residues. The germline V and J ends were trimmed by 1 base and 4 bases, with 13 bases remaining between them. Germline values: CDR1 LNHNV, CDR2 YYDKDF (reference sequence). The CDR3 sequence: CATSRVAGVRETQYF. CDR3 in DNA: TGTGCCACCAGCAGAGTGGCAGGGGTTAGAGAGACCCAGTACTTC.

This clonotype was detected ten times or more. The V and J genes are TRBV20-1 and TRBJ2-7, with 7 bases aligning to TRBD2. This CDR3 is 15 amino acids long. V trimming: 1 base; J trimming: 4 bases; junction bases outside the gene matches: 10. Germline loops: CDR1 DFQATT, CDR2 SNEGSKA (reference sequence). The CDR3: CSARGGTGLGYEQYF. The CDR3 DNA reads as TGCAGTGCTAGAGGCGGAACCGGACTAGGATACGAGCAGTACTTC.

The sample holds one count of this clonotype. V usage is TRBV7-8 and J usage is TRBJ2-1; possibly TRBD2 for D (6 bases). Looked up from germline, CDR1 is SGHVS and CDR2 is FQNEAQ. V was shortened by 3 bases and J by 4 bases, with 13 bases between the two germline ends. This CDR3 comprises 15 residues. The CDR3 DNA reads TGTGCCAGCAGCTTCGGGACTTCCACTTACAATGAGCAGTTCTTC. Translation: CASSFGTSTYNEQFF.

This clonotype was detected ten times or more. This chain joins TRBV9 and TRBJ2-1, with TRBD2 matching 13 bases. With 3 bases clipped from V and 5 bases from J, the junction kept 5 bases outside the gene matches. The CDR3 length is 16 residues. Germline CDR1 is SGDLS and CDR2 is YYNGEE. The CDR3 loop is CASSGATSGRHNEQFF. The CDR3 nucleotides read TGTGCCAGCAGCGGAGCGACTAGCGGGAGGCACAATGAGCAGTTCTTC.

This clonotype was seen ten or more times. The chain joins TRBV5-1 to TRBJ2-4; D is undetermined. CDR3 length: 13 amino acids. With 4 bases removed from V and 5 bases from J, the gap between germline ends came to 10 bases. Per the germline V gene, CDR1 is SGHRS and CDR2 is YFSETQ. CDR3 loop: CASSVQSENIQYF. The CDR3 nucleotides are TGCGCCAGCAGCGTCCAATCGGAAAACATTCAGTACTTC.

The rearrangement joins TRBV7-6 to TRBJ2-3; D remains unclear. This CDR3 region has 13 residues. Trimming left V 1 base short and J 3 bases short, with 5 bases between. CDR1 SGHVS and CDR2 FNYEAQ come from the germline V gene. The CDR3 nucleotides read TGTGCCAGCAGCTTAGAATTTACAGATACGCAGTATTTT. Its translation: CASSLEFTDTQYF.

This clonotype has a count of ten or more. The gene calls are TRBV7-2 and TRBJ2-7, with D possibly matching TRBD1 (5 bases). The CDR3 is 14 amino acids. Germline lookup yields CDR1 SGHTA and CDR2 FQGNSA. V lost 5 bases and J lost 2, with 13 bases in between. The CDR3 region has the DNA TGTGCCAGCAGCAGGTCCGCAGGGACCTACGAGCAGTACTTC. It codes for CASSRSAGTYEQYF.

The gene calls are TRBV20-1 and TRBJ1-2; maybe TRBD1 (6 bases). Germline values: CDR1 DFQATT, CDR2 SNEGSKA (reference sequence). V lost 3 bases to trimming and J lost 2 bases, with 10 bases between them. This CDR3 has 13 residues. The CDR3 sequence is CSASGQLNYGYTF. The DNA for the CDR3 is TGCAGTGCTAGCGGACAGCTGAACTATGGCTACACCTTC.

A few counts support this clonotype. The chain recombines TRBV4-3 with TRBJ1-1; possible D gene TRBD1, 6 bases. Trimming took 0 bases from V and 2 from J, leaving 13 bases between them. The CDR3 has 16 amino acids. CDR1 is LGHNA and CDR2 is YSLEER in the germline V gene. In nucleotides, the CDR3 is TGCGCCAGCAGCCAAGATTCGGCAGGGGATAACACTGAAGCTTTCTTT. Encoded protein: CASSQDSAGDNTEAFF.

This clonotype was observed many times. The chain joins TRBV7-3 to TRBJ2-3, with D uncertain. Trimming stripped 1 base from V and 1 base from J, with 12 bases between. The CDR3 extends over 16 amino acids. Germline lookup yields CDR1 SGHTA and CDR2 FQGTGA. The DNA for the CDR3 is TGTGCCAGCAGCTTAATCGGACGAAAGGGCACAGATACGCAGTATTTT. This sequence encodes CASSLIGRKGTDTQYF.

This clonotype appeared many times. The V gene is TRBV5-5, the J gene TRBJ1-5; tentatively, D is TRBD1 (5 bases). Trimming removed 0 bases from V and 4 bases from J, with 8 bases in between. Looked up from germline, CDR1 is SGHKS and CDR2 is YYEKEE (reference sequence). This CDR3 has 14 residues. CDR3 loop: CASSLAGGNQPQHF. The CDR3 DNA reads as TGTGCCAGCAGCTTGGCCGGGGGGAATCAGCCCCAGCATTTT.

This clonotype was observed many times. The chain has TRBV2 and TRBJ2-1; D unresolved. Germline CDR1 is SNHLY and CDR2 is FYNNEI. The V end was cut by 5 bases, the J end by 7 bases, with 12 bases between. The CDR3 totals 13 residues. CDR3 residues: CASSRALLNEQFF. CDR3 nucleotides: TGTGCCAGCAGTCGCGCGCTCCTTAATGAGCAGTTCTTC.

This clonotype was picked up many times. The V call is TRBV4-2, the J call TRBJ2-2; 9 bases agree with TRBD1. Germline trimming cut 0 bases from V and 7 bases from J; bases unmatched to any gene: 3. In germline, CDR1 is LGHNA, CDR2 YNFKEQ. The CDR3 is made up of 15 amino acids. CDR3 nucleotide sequence: TGTGCCAGCAGCCAAGAAGGACAGGGGAGCGGGGAGCTGTTTTTT. Translation gives CASSQEGQGSGELFF.

This clonotype was seen many times. This rearrangement joins TRBV20-1 to TRBJ2-3; no definite D call. V shed 8 bases and J shed 10 bases, with 7 bases lying between them. From germline, CDR1 is DFQATT and CDR2 SNEGSKA (reference sequence). The CDR3 sequence is 8 residues long. In DNA form, the CDR3 reads TGCAGTCCATCACCGCAGTATTTT. Its translation is CSPSPQYF.

This clonotype was counted between two and nine times. The chain is built from TRBV7-2 and TRBJ2-1, with 10 nucleotides matching TRBD2. The length of the CDR3 is 19 residues. CDR1 SGHTA and CDR2 FQGNSA come from the germline V gene. Trimming at V came to 5 bases and at J to 4 bases, leaving 17 bases not matched to a gene. For the CDR3, the DNA is TGTGCCAGCAGCAACGACATAGCGGGAGGTCTTCCTCTTTACAATGAGCAGTTCTTC. This sequence encodes CASSNDIAGGLPLYNEQFF.

The J gene is TRBJ2-5, the V gene TRBV7-6, with 7 nucleotides matching TRBD1. Germline lookup yields CDR1 SGHVS and CDR2 FNYEAQ. V shed 5 bases, J shed 3 bases, and the junction held 9 bases outside the gene matches. The CDR3 is made up of 15 amino acids. The CDR3 sequence: CASSTIKDRKETQYF. CDR3 DNA: TGTGCCAGCAGCACAATTAAGGACAGGAAAGAGACCCAGTACTTC.